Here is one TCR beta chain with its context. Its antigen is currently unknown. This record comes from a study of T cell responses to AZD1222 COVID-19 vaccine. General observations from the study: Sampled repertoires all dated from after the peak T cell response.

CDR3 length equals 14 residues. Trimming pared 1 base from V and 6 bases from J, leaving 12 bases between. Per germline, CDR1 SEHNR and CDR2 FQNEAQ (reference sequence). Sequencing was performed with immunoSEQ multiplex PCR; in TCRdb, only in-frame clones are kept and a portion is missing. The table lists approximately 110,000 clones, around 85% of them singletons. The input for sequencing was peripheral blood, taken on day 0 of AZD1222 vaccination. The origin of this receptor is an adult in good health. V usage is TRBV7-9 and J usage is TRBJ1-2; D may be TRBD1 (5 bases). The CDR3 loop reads CASSLVGTQDGYTF. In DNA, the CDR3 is TGTGCCAGCAGCTTAGTAGGGACTCAAGATGGCTACACCTTC.